This T cell receptor (beta chain) originates from a study of tumor-infiltrating lymphocytes in primary liver carcinoma. Study-wide points: The difference in top-250-clone fraction between tumors and blood was significant, favoring tumors (p = 0.039).

Germline CDR1 is MDHEN and CDR2 is SYDVKM. V was shortened by 1 base and J by 3 bases, with 6 bases between the two germline ends. The CDR3 spans 13 residues. Priming with a constant-region primer yielded TCR beta cDNA from 450 to 550 ng total RNA. Three-round nested multiplex PCR performed with slightly modified ARM-PCR produced the TCR beta libraries. The first two PCR rounds, roughly 10 cycles each, used TRBV1-TRBV30 forward primers and a C-beta reverse primer. TCRdb reanalysed the multiplex PCR reads using MiXCR and keeps one entry per CDR3 protein. The sample lists under 150,000 distinct CDR3 sequences; about two thirds were seen once. The sample holds many counts of this clonotype. Its target is unknown. Between roughly 17 and 33 mg of unsorted bulk tissue served as the source from which RNA and DNA were co-extracted.

This clonotype originated in an older woman with primary liver carcinoma and hepatitis B virus infection. The rearrangement links TRBV28 to TRBJ1-1, with D unresolved. Sequencing was carried out using tumor-adjacent normal liver tissue. The CDR3 DNA follows: TGTGCCAGCAGTTTATTGCAGGACACTGAAGCTTTCTTT. Protein: CASSLLQDTEAFF.